This T cell receptor beta chain appears in the sequencing data of a study of identifying expanded T cells in peripheral blood. Findings and caveats of the study: About 1.2 clones differed between technical replicates, versus around 15 and 18 over time.

During the collection period, no donor immune events like infections were recorded. Some clones are missing from TCRdb's copy, which holds only in-frame ones; the method was immunoSEQ multiplex PCR. The table records about 100,000 clones, approximately 88% of them present only once. As concerns this clone: The antigen is unknown.

J lost 6 bases, V lost 2 bases, and 13 bases had no gene match. The CDR3 spans 16 residues. Germline V gene sequence: CDR1 GTSNPN, CDR2 SVGIG (reference sequence). The TCR was taken from a person aged 18-69 years in good health. The material sequenced was blood. V and J are TRBV30 and TRBJ1-2; 9 bases line up with TRBD1. CDR3 DNA sequence: TGTGCCTGGAGTCTAGACACCGCCGGACAGGGGAATGGCTACACCTTC. It encodes CAWSLDTAGQGNGYTF.